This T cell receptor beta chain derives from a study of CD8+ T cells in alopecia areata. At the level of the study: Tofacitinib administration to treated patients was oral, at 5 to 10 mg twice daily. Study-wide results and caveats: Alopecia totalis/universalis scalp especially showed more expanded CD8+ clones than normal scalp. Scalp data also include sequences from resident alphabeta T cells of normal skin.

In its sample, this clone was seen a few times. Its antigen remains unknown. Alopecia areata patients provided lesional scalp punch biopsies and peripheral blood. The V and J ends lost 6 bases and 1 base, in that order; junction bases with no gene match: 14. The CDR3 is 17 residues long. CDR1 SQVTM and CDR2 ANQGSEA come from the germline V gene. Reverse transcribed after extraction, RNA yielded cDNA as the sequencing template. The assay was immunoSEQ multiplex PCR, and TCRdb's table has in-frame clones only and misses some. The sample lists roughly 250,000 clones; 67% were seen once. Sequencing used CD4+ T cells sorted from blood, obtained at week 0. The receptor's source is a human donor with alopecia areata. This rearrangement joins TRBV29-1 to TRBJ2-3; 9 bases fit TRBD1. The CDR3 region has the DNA TGCAGCGTATACCGGGACAGGGCTCCCCTCCGCACAGATACGCAGTATTTT. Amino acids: CSVYRDRAPLRTDTQYF.